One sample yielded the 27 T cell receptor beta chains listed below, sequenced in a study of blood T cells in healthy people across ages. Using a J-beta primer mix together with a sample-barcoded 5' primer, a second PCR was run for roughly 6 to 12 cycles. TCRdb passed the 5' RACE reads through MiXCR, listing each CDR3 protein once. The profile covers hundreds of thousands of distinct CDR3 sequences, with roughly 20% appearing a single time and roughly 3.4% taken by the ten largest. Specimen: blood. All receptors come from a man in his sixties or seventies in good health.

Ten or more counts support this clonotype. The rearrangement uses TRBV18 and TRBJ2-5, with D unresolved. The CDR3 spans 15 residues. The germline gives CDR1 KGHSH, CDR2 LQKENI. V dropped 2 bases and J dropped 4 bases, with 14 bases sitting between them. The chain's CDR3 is CASSPFMDGTETQYF. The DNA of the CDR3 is TGTGCCAGCTCACCATTTATGGATGGTACAGAGACCCAGTACTTC.

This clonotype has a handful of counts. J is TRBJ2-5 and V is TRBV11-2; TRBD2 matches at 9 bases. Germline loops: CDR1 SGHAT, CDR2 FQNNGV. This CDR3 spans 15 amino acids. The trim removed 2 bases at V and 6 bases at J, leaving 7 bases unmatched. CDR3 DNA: TGTGCCAGCAGCTTAAACGGCGGGAGGGCCCAGACCCAGTACTTC. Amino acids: CASSLNGGRAQTQYF.

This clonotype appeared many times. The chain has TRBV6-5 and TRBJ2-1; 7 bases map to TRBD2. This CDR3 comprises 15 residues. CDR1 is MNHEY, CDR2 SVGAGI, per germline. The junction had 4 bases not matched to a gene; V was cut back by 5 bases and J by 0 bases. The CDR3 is CASSTGGSSYNEQFF. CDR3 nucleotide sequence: TGTGCCAGCAGTACGGGCGGGAGCTCCTACAATGAGCAGTTCTTC.

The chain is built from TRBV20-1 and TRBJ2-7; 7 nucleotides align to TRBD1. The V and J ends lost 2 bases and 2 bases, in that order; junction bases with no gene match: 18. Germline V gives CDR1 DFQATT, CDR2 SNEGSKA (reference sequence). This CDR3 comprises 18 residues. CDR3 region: CSARSRQGETGWTYEQYF. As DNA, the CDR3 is TGCAGTGCTAGATCCAGACAGGGTGAAACGGGATGGACCTACGAGCAGTACTTC.

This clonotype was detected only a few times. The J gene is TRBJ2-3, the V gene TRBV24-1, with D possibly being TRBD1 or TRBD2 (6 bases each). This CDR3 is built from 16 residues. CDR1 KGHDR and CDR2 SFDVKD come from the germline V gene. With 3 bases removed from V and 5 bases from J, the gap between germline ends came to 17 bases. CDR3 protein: CATSDPRRGGEDTQYF. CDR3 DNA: TGTGCCACCAGTGATCCCCGCAGGGGAGGAGAAGATACGCAGTATTTT.

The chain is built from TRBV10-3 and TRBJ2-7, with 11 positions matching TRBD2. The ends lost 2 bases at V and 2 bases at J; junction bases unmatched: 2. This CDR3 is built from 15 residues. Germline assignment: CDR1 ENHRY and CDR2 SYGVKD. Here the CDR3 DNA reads TGTGCCATCAGTGAGGGACTAGCGGGTGCCTACGAGCAGTACTTC. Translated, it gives CAISEGLAGAYEQYF.

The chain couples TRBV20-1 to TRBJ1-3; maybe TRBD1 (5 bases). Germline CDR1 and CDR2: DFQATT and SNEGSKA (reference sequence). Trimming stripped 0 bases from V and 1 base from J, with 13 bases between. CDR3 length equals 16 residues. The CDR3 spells CSARDHGQGSGNTIYF. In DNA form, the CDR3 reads TGCAGTGCTAGAGATCACGGGCAGGGTTCTGGAAACACCATATATTTT.

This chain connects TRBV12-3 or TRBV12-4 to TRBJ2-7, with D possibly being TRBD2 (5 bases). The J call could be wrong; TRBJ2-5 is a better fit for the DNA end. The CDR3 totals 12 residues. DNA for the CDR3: TGTGCCAGCAGGTTTAGCGTAGAGACCCAGTACTTC. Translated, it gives CASRFSVETQYF.

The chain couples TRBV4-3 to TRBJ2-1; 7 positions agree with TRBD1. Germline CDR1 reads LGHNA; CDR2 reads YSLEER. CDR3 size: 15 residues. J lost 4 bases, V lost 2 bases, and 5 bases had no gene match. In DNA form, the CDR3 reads TGCGCCAGCAGCCAATCGGGACAGTATTACAATGAGCAGTTCTTC. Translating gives CASSQSGQYYNEQFF.

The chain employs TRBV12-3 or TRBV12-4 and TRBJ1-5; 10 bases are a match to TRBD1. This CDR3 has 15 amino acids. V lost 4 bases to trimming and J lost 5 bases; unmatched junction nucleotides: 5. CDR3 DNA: TGTGCCAGCAGTTACATGGACAGGGGGGATCAGCCCCAGCATTTT. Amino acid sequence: CASSYMDRGDQPQHF.

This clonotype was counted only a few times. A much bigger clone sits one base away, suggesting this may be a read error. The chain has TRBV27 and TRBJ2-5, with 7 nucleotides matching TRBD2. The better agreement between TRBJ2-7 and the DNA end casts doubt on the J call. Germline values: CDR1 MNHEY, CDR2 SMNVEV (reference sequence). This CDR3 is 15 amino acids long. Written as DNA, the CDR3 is TGTGCCAACAGTTTAGCCGCTAGCGGAACCTACGAGCAGTACTTC. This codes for CANSLAASGTYEQYF.

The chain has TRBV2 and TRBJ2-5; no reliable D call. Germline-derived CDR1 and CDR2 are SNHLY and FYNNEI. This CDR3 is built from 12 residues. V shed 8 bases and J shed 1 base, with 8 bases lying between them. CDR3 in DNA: TGTGCCAGCGCCCCCGGCCAAGAGACCCAGTACTTC. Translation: CASAPGQETQYF.

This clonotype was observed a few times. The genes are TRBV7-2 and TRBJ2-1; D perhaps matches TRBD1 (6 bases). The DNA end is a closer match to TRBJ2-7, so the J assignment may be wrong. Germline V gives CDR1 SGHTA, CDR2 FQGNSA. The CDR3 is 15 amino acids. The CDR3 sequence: CASSFGGTGTNEQYF. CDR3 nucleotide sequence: TGTGCCAGCAGCTTTGGAGGCACAGGGACCAACGAGCAGTACTTC.

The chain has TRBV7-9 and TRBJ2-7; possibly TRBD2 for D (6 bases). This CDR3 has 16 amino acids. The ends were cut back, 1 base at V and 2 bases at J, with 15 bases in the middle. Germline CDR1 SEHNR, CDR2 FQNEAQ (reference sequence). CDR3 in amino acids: CASSLVRGSKTYEQYF. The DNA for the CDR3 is TGTGCCAGCAGCTTAGTACGGGGGAGTAAGACCTACGAGCAGTACTTC. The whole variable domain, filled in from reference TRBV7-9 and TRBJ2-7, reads DTGVSQNPRHKITKRGQNVTFRCDPISEHNRLYWYRQTLGQGPEFLTYFQNEAQLEKSRLLSDRFSAERPKGSFSTLEIQRTEQGDSAMYLCASSLVRGSKTYEQYFGPGTRLTVT.

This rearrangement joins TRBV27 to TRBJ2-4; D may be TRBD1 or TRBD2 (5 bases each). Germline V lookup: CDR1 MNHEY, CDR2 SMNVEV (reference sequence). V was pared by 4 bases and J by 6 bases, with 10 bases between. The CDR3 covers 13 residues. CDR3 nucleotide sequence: TGTGCCAGCAGTTCTTCAGGGACAAACATTCAGTACTTC. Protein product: CASSSSGTNIQYF.

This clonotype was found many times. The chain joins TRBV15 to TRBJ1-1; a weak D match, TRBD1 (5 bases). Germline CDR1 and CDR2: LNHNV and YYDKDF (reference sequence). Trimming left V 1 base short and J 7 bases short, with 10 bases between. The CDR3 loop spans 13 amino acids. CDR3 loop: CATSRAPGGEAFF. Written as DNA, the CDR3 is TGTGCCACCAGCAGAGCCCCCGGGGGTGAAGCTTTCTTT.

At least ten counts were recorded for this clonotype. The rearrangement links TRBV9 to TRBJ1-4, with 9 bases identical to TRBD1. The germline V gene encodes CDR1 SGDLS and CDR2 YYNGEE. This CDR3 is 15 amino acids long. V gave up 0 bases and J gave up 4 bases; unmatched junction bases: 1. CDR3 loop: CASSVGGQGNEKLFF. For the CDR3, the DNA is TGTGCCAGCAGCGTAGGGGGACAGGGTAATGAAAAACTGTTTTTT.

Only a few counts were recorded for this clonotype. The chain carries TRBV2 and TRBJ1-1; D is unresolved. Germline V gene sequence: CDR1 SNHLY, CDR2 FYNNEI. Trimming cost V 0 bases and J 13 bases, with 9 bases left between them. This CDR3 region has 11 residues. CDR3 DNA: TGTGCCAGCAGTGAAGCGCTTGAGGGTTTCTTT. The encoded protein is CASSEALEGFF.

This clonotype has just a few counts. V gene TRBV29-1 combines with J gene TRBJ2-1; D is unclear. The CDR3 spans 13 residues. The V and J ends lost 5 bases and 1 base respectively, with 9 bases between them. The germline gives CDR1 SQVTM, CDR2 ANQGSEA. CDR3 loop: CSVRRASYNEQFF. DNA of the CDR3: TGCAGCGTTCGCCGCGCTTCCTACAATGAGCAGTTCTTC.

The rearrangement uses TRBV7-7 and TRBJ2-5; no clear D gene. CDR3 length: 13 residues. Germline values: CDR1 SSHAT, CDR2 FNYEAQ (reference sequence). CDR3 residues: CAGSFDRSAEQYF. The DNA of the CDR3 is TGTGCTGGCAGCTTCGACCGATCCGCGGAGCAGTACTTC.

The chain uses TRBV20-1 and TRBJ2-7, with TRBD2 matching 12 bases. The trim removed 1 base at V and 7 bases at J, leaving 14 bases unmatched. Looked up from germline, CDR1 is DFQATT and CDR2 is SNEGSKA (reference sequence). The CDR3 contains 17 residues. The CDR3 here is CSARGGTSGSGVEEQYF. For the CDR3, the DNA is TGCAGTGCTAGAGGTGGGACTAGCGGGTCCGGGGTGGAAGAGCAGTACTTC.

CDR3 DNA: TGCAGCCCCCAGGGGGGAACGGCCAAAAACATTCAGTACTTC. Its translation is CSPQGGTAKNIQYF. The V gene is TRBV29-1, the J gene TRBJ2-4; D is possibly TRBD1 (7 bases). V lost 8 bases and J 1 base, leaving 15 bases between the germline ends. Germline V gives CDR1 SQVTM, CDR2 ANQGSEA. The CDR3 extends over 14 amino acids.

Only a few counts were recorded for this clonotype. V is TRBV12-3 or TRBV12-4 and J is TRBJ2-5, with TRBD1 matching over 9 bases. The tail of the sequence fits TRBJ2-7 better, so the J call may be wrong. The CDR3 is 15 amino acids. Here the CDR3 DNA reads TGTGCCAGCAGCCTAACCGGGACAGGGTTAAACGAGCAGTACTTC. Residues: CASSLTGTGLNEQYF.

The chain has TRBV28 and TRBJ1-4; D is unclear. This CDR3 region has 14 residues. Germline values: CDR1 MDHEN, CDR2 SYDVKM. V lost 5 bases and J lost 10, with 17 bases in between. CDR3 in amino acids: CASSPPRTVGKLFF. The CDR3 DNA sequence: TGTGCCAGCAGTCCTCCCCGAACTGTGGGAAAACTGTTTTTT. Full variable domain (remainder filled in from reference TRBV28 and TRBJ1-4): DVKVTQSSRYLVKRTGEKVFLECVQDMDHENMFWYRQDPGLGLRLIYFSYDVKMKEKGDIPEGYSVSREKKERFSLILESASTNQTSMYLCASSPPRTVGKLFFGSGTQLSVL.

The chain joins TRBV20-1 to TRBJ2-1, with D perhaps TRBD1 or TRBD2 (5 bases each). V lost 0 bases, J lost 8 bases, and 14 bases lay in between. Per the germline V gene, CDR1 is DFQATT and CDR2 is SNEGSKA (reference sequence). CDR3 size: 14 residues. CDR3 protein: CSARDGTCAHEQFF. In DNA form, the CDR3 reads TGCAGTGCTAGAGATGGGACCTGCGCCCATGAGCAGTTCTTC.

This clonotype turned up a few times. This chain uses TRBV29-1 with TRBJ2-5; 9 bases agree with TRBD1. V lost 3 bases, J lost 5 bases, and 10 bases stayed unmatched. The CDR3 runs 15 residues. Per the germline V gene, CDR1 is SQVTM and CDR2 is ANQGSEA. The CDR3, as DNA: TGCAGCGTTGAGAGAGGGACAGGGTTGAGGGAGACCCAGTACTTC. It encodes CSVERGTGLRETQYF.

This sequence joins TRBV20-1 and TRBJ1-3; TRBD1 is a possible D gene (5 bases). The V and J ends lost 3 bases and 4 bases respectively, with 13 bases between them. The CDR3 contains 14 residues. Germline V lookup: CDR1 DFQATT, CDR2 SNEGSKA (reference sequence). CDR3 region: CSARTGGFGNTIYF. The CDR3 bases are TGCAGTGCTAGGACCGGGGGGTTCGGAAACACCATATATTTT.